This TCR beta chain was captured in a study of shared clonotypes between healthy human individuals. Study-level points and caveats: Non-shared clonotypes displayed generation probabilities falling below those of clonotypes present in all four donors. An expected dependence of interdonor clonotype sharing on sequencing depth was noted.

Regarding this clone: Its antigen is not identified.

The table came from immunoSEQ multiplex PCR; TCRdb's copy has only in-frame clones and leaves some out. The data contain about 2.4 million clones, approximately 94% of them singletons. With V trimmed by 0 bases and J by 7 bases, 3 bases remained unmatched. Germline CDR1 and CDR2: SGDLS and YYNGEE. The CDR3 runs 14 residues. Sequenced sample: naive CD4+ T cells from PBMCs. Indicated subset: CD45RA+ positively selected. The clonotype comes from a man aged 18 to 30 in good health. Some clones in this sample may be carry-over from other donors' samples. The rearrangement uses TRBV9 and TRBJ1-3; TRBD1 matches at 8 bases. CDR3 region: CASSVDQGANTIYF. In DNA, the CDR3 is TGTGCCAGCAGCGTAGACCAGGGGGCGAACACCATATATTTT.